The clone carrying this T cell receptor beta chain occurred a few times. The antigen is undetermined. This specimen belongs to a study of T cell responses to AZD1222 COVID-19 vaccine. Study-wide findings and caveats: The donor cohort was predominantly white British with a female majority, and clonal diversity may have been underestimated. As reported, nearly half of all spike-specific TCRs target variant regions that are unmutated. Only a handful of AZD1222 recipients, five to seven in all, had baseline seropositivity.

The protocol was immunoSEQ multiplex PCR, while the TCRdb copy is restricted to in-frame clones and leaves out a portion. This table has 150,000 to 200,000 clones, approximately 88% appearing once. The receptor comes from an adult who received the AZD1222 COVID-19 vaccine. This specimen consisted of peripheral blood, obtained 28 days after the second AZD1222 dose.

In nucleotides, the CDR3 is TGTGCCAGCAGACGTGTAGGGGAAAGCTATGGCTACACCTTC. This encodes CASRRVGESYGYTF. The V call is TRBV6-5, the J call TRBJ1-2, with TRBD1 as a possible D gene (5 bases). CDR3 length equals 14 residues. CDR1 is MNHEY, CDR2 SVGAGI, per germline. V lost 6 bases and J 4 bases, leaving 15 bases between the germline ends.